A selection of T cell receptor beta chains follows, all from one sample in a study of CD4 T cells in relation to SARS-CoV-2 and coronaviruses. Profiled with immunoSEQ multiplex PCR; TCRdb holds only in-frame clones, not every one. This table has about 20,000 clones, over 70% appearing once. These TCRs' antigens remain unknown. Sequencing used CD4+ T cells from PBMCs, cultured in vitro. These receptors originate from a human donor in good health. Each CDR3 is given with its conserved first and last residue. D genes are given only for firm matches. Only some rows state a clone size, as once, few, many or a class for expanded clones.

>TRBV13|-|-|TRBJ1-6|12
CASSLGPAPLHF
TGTGCCAGCAGCTTAGGACCTGCACCCCTCCACTTT
>TRBV5-4|few|-|TRBJ2-5|11
CASSLGSLQYF
TGTGCCAGCAGCTTGGGATCCCTCCAGTACTTC
>TRBV2|-|-|TRBJ1-5|13
CASSVSQPRAQHF
TGTGCCAGCAGTGTATCCCAACCCCGGGCCCAGCATTTT
>TRBV7-9|-|-|TRBJ1-4|16
CASSRRAFRSGEKLFF
TGTGCCAGCAGCCGGAGAGCTTTCCGGTCAGGGGAAAAACTGTTTTTT
>TRBV19|-|-|TRBJ2-3|13
CASSGNSRDTQYF
TGTGCCAGTAGCGGAAATTCAAGGGATACGCAGTATTTT
>TRBV13|few|-|TRBJ2-7|15
CASSFGLSGLSEQYF
TGTGCCAGCAGCTTTGGTTTAAGCGGTCTCAGCGAGCAGTACTTC
>TRBV19|-|-|TRBJ1-5|15
CASSMYGAGNQPQHF
TGTGCCAGTAGTATGTATGGGGCTGGCAATCAGCCCCAGCATTTT
>TRBV27|-|-|TRBJ2-6|15
CASRPRGSGANVLTF
TGTGCCAGCCGCCCCAGGGGCTCTGGGGCCAACGTCCTGACTTTC
>TRBV11-3|-|-|TRBJ2-5|14
CASSLDGRTETQYF
TGTGCCAGCAGCTTAGATGGCAGGACAGAGACCCAGTACTTC
>TRBV5-1|-|TRBD1|TRBJ1-2|14
CASSSGQGVYGYTF
TGCGCCAGCAGCTCCGGACAGGGAGTTTATGGCTACACCTTC
>TRBV2|once|-|TRBJ2-3|14
CASSPVFVPDTQYF
TGTGCCAGCTCTCCCGTCTTCGTGCCAGATACGCAGTATTTT
>TRBV2|-|TRBD2|TRBJ2-2|15
CASRGRGVFTGELFF
TGTGCCAGCAGAGGGCGGGGGGTCTTCACCGGGGAGCTGTTTTTT
>TRBV18|-|-|TRBJ2-1|15
CASSLSRSSYNEQFF
TGTGCCAGCTCACTCTCAAGGAGCTCCTACAATGAGCAGTTCTTC
>TRBV6-2/TRBV6-3|-|-|TRBJ1-5|16
CASSYPIRQDNQPQHF
TGTGCCAGCAGTTACCCCATTCGGCAGGACAATCAGCCCCAGCATTTT
>TRBV7-9|few|TRBD1|TRBJ2-7|13
CASCRTGANEQYF
TGTGCCAGCTGCCGGACAGGGGCCAACGAGCAGTACTTC
>TRBV19|-|-|TRBJ2-7|14
CASSISAGAYEQYF
TGTGCCAGTAGTATATCAGCAGGGGCCTACGAGCAGTACTTC
>TRBV7-9|-|TRBD1|TRBJ1-2|16
CASSLSGQGENYGYTF
TGTGCCAGCAGCTTATCAGGACAGGGAGAAAACTATGGCTACACCTTC
>TRBV18|-|-|TRBJ1-2|14
CASSQSQHGDGYTF
TGTGCCAGCTCACAGTCCCAACATGGCGATGGCTACACCTTC